The next 30 T cell receptor beta chains were all read from a single sample in a study of PD-L1 blockade in urothelial cancer (dated by TCRdb to 2017 to 2019). This sample's time point label indicates: pretreatment peripheral blood. Receptor amplification or capture employed the immunoSEQ multiplex PCR assay. TCRdb carries this immuneACCESS record with in-frame sequences only. Its versions omit some clonotypes, under half of them owing to an unresolved V gene in the studies checked, with the rest unexplained. The sample table records about 87,000 clones; 65% to 85% of these occur just once. Approximately 2.1% of the sample belongs to the ten largest clones. This sample comprised PBMCs, obtained around atezolizumab (anti-PD-L1) treatment. Receptors originate from a man aged 55 to 70 with urothelial cancer.

This chain uses TRBV19 with TRBJ2-7, with 8 bases lining up with TRBD2. The CDR3 length is 13 residues. Germline trimming cut 5 bases from V and 5 bases from J; bases unmatched to any gene: 5. CDR1 and CDR2 from the germline V gene are LNHDA and SQIVND (reference sequence). The CDR3 bases are TGTGCCAGTAGTGCCAGCGGGGGCGACGAGCAGTACTTC. Protein product: CASSASGGDEQYF.

V gene TRBV4-1 combines with J gene TRBJ2-7, with 9 nucleotides matching TRBD1. V dropped 4 bases and J dropped 3; count of bases not matched to a gene: 7. Germline lookup yields CDR1 MGHRA and CDR2 YSYEKL. The CDR3 covers 15 residues. The CDR3 DNA sequence: TGCGCCAGCAGCCGCGACAGGGGGTTTTACTACGAGCAGTACTTC. Translation: CASSRDRGFYYEQYF.

This chain links TRBV4-3 with TRBJ2-7; 7 nucleotides match TRBD2. The trim removed 5 bases at V and 0 bases at J, leaving 1 base unmatched. CDR1 LGHNA and CDR2 YSLEER come from the germline V gene. The CDR3 spans 13 residues. The CDR3 region has the DNA TGCGCCAGCAGCGCGGGGGTCTCCTACGAGCAGTACTTC. Protein sequence: CASSAGVSYEQYF.

The V and J genes are TRBV10-3 and TRBJ1-5; D unclear. Germline V gene lookup returns CDR1 ENHRY and CDR2 SYGVKD. The CDR3 has 14 amino acids. V was shortened by 2 bases and J by 8 bases, with 13 bases between the two germline ends. CDR3 sequence (DNA): TGTGCCATCAGTGAGGGAGGGCTCGGGGAGCCCCAGCATTTT. Amino acids: CAISEGGLGEPQHF.

The chain carries TRBV9 and TRBJ1-3; tentatively, D is TRBD1 (6 bases). The ends were cut back, 3 bases at V and 5 bases at J, with 21 bases in the middle. The length of the CDR3 is 17 residues. Germline lookup yields CDR1 SGDLS and CDR2 YYNGEE. CDR3 bases: TGTGCCAGCAGCGCACGCCGGGACACTTACAAACGAAACACCATATATTTT. It encodes CASSARRDTYKRNTIYF.

The CDR3 DNA reads TGCGCCAGCAGTGAAGCCGCGTACCAAGAGACCCAGTACTTC. It encodes CASSEAAYQETQYF. The rearrangement joins TRBV10-1 to TRBJ2-5; no clear D. The CDR3 contains 14 residues. Trimming removed 3 bases from V and 0 bases from J, with 8 bases in between. Germline V gene data show CDR1 as WNHNN and CDR2 as SYGVQD (reference sequence).

The chain carries TRBV5-1 and TRBJ2-7; 7 positions match TRBD2. Germline V gives CDR1 SGHRS, CDR2 YFSETQ. Germline trimming cut 5 bases from V and 0 bases from J; bases unmatched to any gene: 2. The CDR3 has 13 residues. CDR3 DNA: TGCGCCAGCAGAACTAGCGCCTCCTACGAGCAGTACTTC. Its protein is CASRTSASYEQYF.

This chain links TRBV5-1 with TRBJ2-3, with TRBD2 identical over 7 bases. The V gene's germline CDR1 is SGHRS and CDR2 YFSETQ. J was trimmed by 5 bases and V by 0 bases; bases with no gene match: 6. CDR3 size: 15 residues. CDR3 region: CASSLAGGYGDTQYF. The CDR3 coding sequence is TGCGCCAGCAGCTTGGCGGGGGGATATGGAGATACGCAGTATTTT.

This chain links TRBV5-4 with TRBJ1-5; a possible D gene is TRBD1 (6 bases). V lost 4 bases to trimming and J lost 14 bases, with 19 bases between them. The CDR3 has 13 amino acids. Germline V gene sequence: CDR1 SGHNT, CDR2 YYREEE (reference sequence). CDR3 protein: CASSQDLPGVKHF. For the CDR3, the DNA is TGTGCCAGCAGCCAAGATCTCCCAGGGGTAAAGCATTTT.

This rearrangement joins TRBV6-5 to TRBJ2-7; 11 nucleotides align to TRBD1. The CDR3 contains 15 residues. Germline V gene sequence: CDR1 MNHEY, CDR2 SVGAGI. The V gene end was trimmed by 5 bases and the J gene end by 4 bases; junction bases not matched to a gene: 7. This CDR3 reads CASSSRDRGFYEQYF. Here the CDR3 DNA reads TGTGCCAGCAGTAGCCGGGACAGGGGGTTTTACGAGCAGTACTTC.

The rearrangement uses TRBV6-5 and TRBJ1-2; no reliable D call. Per germline, CDR1 MNHEY and CDR2 SVGAGI. The length of the CDR3 is 11 residues. Trimming pared 11 bases from V and 2 bases from J, leaving 9 bases between. CDR3 residues: CAAYSNYGYTF. The CDR3 DNA reads as TGTGCCGCTTATAGCAACTATGGCTACACCTTC.

The chain's CDR3 is CASTGLAGEAQYF. CDR3 DNA sequence: TGTGCCAGCACAGGACTAGCGGGAGAGGCGCAGTATTTT. V is TRBV5-6 and J is TRBJ2-3; the match to TRBD2 covers 13 bases. The CDR3 length is 13 residues. Germline V gene sequence: CDR1 SGHDT, CDR2 YYEEEE. The J segment lost 10 bases and the V segment lost 6 bases, leaving 5 bases of the junction unmatched.

The rearrangement uses TRBV6-1 and TRBJ1-4, with D unresolved. V lost 5 bases, J lost 7 bases, and 17 bases lay in between. The length of the CDR3 is 15 residues. Germline CDR1 reads MNHNS; CDR2 reads SASEGT. Here the CDR3 DNA reads TGTGCCAGCAGTACCCGACTCCCCCCTGGTGAAAAACTGTTTTTT. Amino acid sequence: CASSTRLPPGEKLFF.

This clone was found once. J is TRBJ1-4 and V is TRBV19; D is undetermined. This CDR3 comprises 13 residues. The germline V and J ends were trimmed by 4 bases and 8 bases, with 11 bases remaining between them. Germline CDR1 and CDR2: LNHDA and SQIVND (reference sequence). In nucleotides, the CDR3 is TGTGCCAGTAGTAAGGGAGTTGGGGAAAAACTGTTTTTT. Protein: CASSKGVGEKLFF.

The chain joins TRBV5-4 to TRBJ2-7; maybe TRBD1 (5 bases). Germline CDR1 SGHNT, CDR2 YYREEE (reference sequence). The length of the CDR3 is 13 residues. Deletions cut 4 bases from V and 3 bases from J, with 11 bases between. CDR3 loop: CASSQGSNYEQYF. CDR3 coding DNA: TGTGCCAGCAGCCAGGGTAGTAACTACGAGCAGTACTTC.

V gene TRBV5-1 combines with J gene TRBJ2-3; TRBD2 is a possible D gene (7 bases). Germline V CDR1 and CDR2: SGHRS, YFSETQ. This CDR3 is built from 14 residues. V shed 3 bases and J shed 4 bases, with 12 bases lying between them. CDR3 residues: CASSSAGAADTQYF. The CDR3 coding sequence is TGCGCCAGCAGCTCGGCGGGGGCGGCAGATACGCAGTATTTT. The complete variable domain, with remaining parts taken from reference TRBV5-1 and TRBJ2-3, reads KAGVTQTPRYLIKTRGQQVTLSCSPISGHRSVSWYQQTPGQGLQFLFEYFSETQRNKGNFPGRFSGRQFSNSRSEMNVSTLELGDSALYLCASSSAGAADTQYFGPGTRLTVL.

The gene calls are TRBV7-3 and TRBJ1-1; no definite D call. V gave up 5 bases and J gave up 0 bases, with 13 bases separating them. The CDR3 sequence is 15 residues long. The germline gives CDR1 SGHTA, CDR2 FQGTGA. CDR3 sequence reads: CASSPHEGLNTEAFF. CDR3 sequence (DNA): TGTGCCAGCAGCCCCCATGAGGGATTGAACACTGAAGCTTTCTTT.

CDR3 sequence (DNA): TGTGCCAGCTCACCCGGCGCGGGACCGAACACTGAAGCTTTCTTT. This gives the protein CASSPGAGPNTEAFF. The genes are TRBV18 and TRBJ1-1, with D maybe TRBD1 (5 bases). Trimming stripped 3 bases from V and 1 base from J, with 12 bases between. The germline CDR1 and CDR2 sequences are KGHSH and LQKENI. The CDR3 consists of 15 residues.

The J gene is TRBJ1-6, the V gene TRBV5-1; maybe TRBD1 (5 bases). This CDR3 region has 15 residues. Trimming left V 2 bases short and J 6 bases short, with 12 bases between. Germline V gene lookup returns CDR1 SGHRS and CDR2 YFSETQ. CDR3 protein: CASSFSQGPNSPLHF. The DNA for the CDR3 is TGCGCCAGCAGCTTTTCCCAGGGTCCTAATTCACCCCTCCACTTT.

V gene TRBV7-3 combines with J gene TRBJ1-6; TRBD1 is a possible D gene (5 bases). This CDR3 has 14 amino acids. The V end was cut by 4 bases, the J end by 7 bases, with 11 bases between. Germline CDR1 reads SGHTA; CDR2 reads FQGTGA. CDR3 sequence (DNA): TGTGCCAGCAGCTCGTTGGGGGGGAATTCACCCCTCCACTTT. Translated, it gives CASSSLGGNSPLHF. Full variable domain (outside the CDR3, taken from reference TRBV7-3 and TRBJ1-6): GAGVSQTPSNKVTEKGKYVELRCDPISGHTALYWYRQSLGQGPEFLIYFQGTGAADDSGLPNDRFFAVRPEGSVSTLKIQRTERGDSAVYLCASSSLGGNSPLHFGNGTRLTVT.

V usage is TRBV5-6 and J usage is TRBJ1-2, with D possibly matching TRBD1 (6 bases). CDR1 and CDR2 (germline): SGHDT, YYEEEE. The CDR3 is 12 amino acids. Trimming left V 2 bases short and J 7 bases short, with 9 bases between. The CDR3 protein is CASSFTGSGYTF. The CDR3 bases are TGTGCCAGCAGCTTTACAGGGTCTGGCTACACCTTC.

This chain links TRBV7-9 with TRBJ2-7; 9 nucleotides align to TRBD1. The J segment lost 2 bases and the V segment lost 3 bases, leaving 5 bases of the junction unmatched. Per the germline V gene, CDR1 is SEHNR and CDR2 is FQNEAQ (reference sequence). The CDR3 covers 15 residues. CDR3 in DNA: TGTGCCAGCAGCTTTGTACAGGGGGCACCCTACGAGCAGTACTTC. Protein sequence: CASSFVQGAPYEQYF.

This clone appeared a single time. The chain recombines TRBV7-3 with TRBJ1-1; 9 nucleotides agree with TRBD1. J was trimmed by 4 bases and V by 5 bases; bases with no gene match: 5. Germline loops: CDR1 SGHTA, CDR2 FQGTGA. This CDR3 comprises 14 residues. The CDR3 loop reads CASSPGQGLTEAFF. The CDR3 DNA reads TGTGCCAGCAGCCCGGGACAGGGCCTCACTGAAGCTTTCTTT.

Note on this clone: An end of the junction does not agree with germline; a read error may underlie this. The rearrangement joins TRBV7-2 to TRBJ2-5, with 11 bases identical to TRBD2. Germline V gives CDR1 SGHTA, CDR2 FQGNSA. This CDR3 is built from 17 residues. CDR3 loop: CASSLVRLAGGQEAQYF. The DNA of the CDR3 is TGTGCCAGCAGCTTAGTTCGGCTAGCGGGGGGCCAAGAGGCCCAGTACTTC. The complete variable domain, with remaining parts taken from reference TRBV7-2 and TRBJ2-5, reads GAGVSQSPSNKVTEKGKDVELRCDPISGHTALYWYRQSLGQGLEFLIYFQGNSAPDKSGLPSDRFSAERTGGSVSTLTIQRTQQEDSAVYLCASSLVRLAGGQEAQYFGPGTRLLVL.

V and J are TRBV10-1 and TRBJ2-3; D may be TRBD2 (5 bases). The ends were cut back, 10 bases at V and 0 bases at J, with 17 bases in the middle. The length of the CDR3 is 15 residues. Germline V gives CDR1 WNHNN, CDR2 SYGVQD (reference sequence). The CDR3 bases are TGCGCCATGAGGAGGCCATGCCCTAGCACAGATACGCAGTATTTT. Translation gives CAMRRPCPSTDTQYF.

This chain links TRBV9 with TRBJ1-2, with 7 positions matching TRBD1. Per the germline V gene, CDR1 is SGDLS and CDR2 is YYNGEE. J was trimmed by 8 bases and V by 2 bases; bases with no gene match: 15. The CDR3 contains 16 residues. The CDR3 loop reads CASSVARTGLLLGYTF. Written as DNA, the CDR3 is TGTGCCAGCAGCGTGGCTAGGACAGGTCTCCTACTGGGCTACACCTTC.

The chain couples TRBV4-2 to TRBJ2-5, with 8 bases matching TRBD2. The CDR3 is 15 amino acids. The V segment lost 5 bases and the J segment 5 bases; nucleotides outside the gene matches: 10. Germline V CDR1 and CDR2: LGHNA, YNFKEQ. CDR3 DNA sequence: TGTGCCAGCAGCAAACTCGGGGGGGCCGGGGAGACCCAGTACTTC. It encodes CASSKLGGAGETQYF.

The rearrangement uses TRBV5-4 and TRBJ2-2, with D tentatively TRBD1 (6 bases). Germline V CDR1 and CDR2: SGHNT, YYREEE (reference sequence). This CDR3 has 15 amino acids. V was cut by 6 bases and J by 6 bases, with 18 bases left in between. The CDR3 DNA sequence: TGTGCCAGCACCCCAGGGGCTCTCTCCCCCGGGGAGCTGTTTTTT. This encodes CASTPGALSPGELFF.

The chain recombines TRBV11-2 with TRBJ1-1; no firm D call. Trimming cost V 1 base and J 7 bases, with 7 bases left between them. The CDR3 runs to 12 residues. The V gene's germline CDR1 is SGHAT and CDR2 FQNNGV. CDR3 in DNA: TGTGCCAGCAGCTTAGGCGGCTTTGAAGCTTTCTTT. Its protein is CASSLGGFEAFF.

This clone has a single count. The chain uses TRBV6-5 and TRBJ1-2, with 11 bases lining up with TRBD1. The CDR3 is made up of 14 amino acids. The germline CDR1 and CDR2 sequences are MNHEY and SVGAGI. The J segment lost 6 bases and the V segment lost 1 base, leaving 1 base of the junction unmatched. CDR3 region: CASSYWGQGDGYTF. The CDR3 nucleotides are TGTGCCAGCAGTTACTGGGGACAGGGGGATGGCTACACCTTC.